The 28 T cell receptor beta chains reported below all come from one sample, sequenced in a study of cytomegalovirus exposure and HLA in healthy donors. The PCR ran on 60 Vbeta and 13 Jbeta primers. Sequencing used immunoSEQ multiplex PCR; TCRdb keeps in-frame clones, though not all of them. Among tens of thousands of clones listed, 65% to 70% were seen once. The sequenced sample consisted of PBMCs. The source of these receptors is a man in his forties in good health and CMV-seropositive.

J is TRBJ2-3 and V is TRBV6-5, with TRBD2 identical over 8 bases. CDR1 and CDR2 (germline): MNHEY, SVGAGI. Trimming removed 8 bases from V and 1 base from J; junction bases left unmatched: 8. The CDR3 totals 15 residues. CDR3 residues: CASRGHSGGTDTQYF. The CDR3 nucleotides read TGTGCCAGCCGAGGACATAGCGGGGGCACAGATACGCAGTATTTT.

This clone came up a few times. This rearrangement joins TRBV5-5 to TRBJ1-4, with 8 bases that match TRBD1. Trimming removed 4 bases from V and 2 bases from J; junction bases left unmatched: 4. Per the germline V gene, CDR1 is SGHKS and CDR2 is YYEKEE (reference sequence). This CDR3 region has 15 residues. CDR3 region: CASSTTGGTNEKLFF. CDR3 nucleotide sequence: TGTGCCAGCAGCACAACAGGGGGGACTAATGAAAAACTGTTTTTT. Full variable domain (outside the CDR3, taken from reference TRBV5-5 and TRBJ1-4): DAGVTQSPTHLIKTRGQQVTLRCSPISGHKSVSWYQQVLGQGPQFIFQYYEKEERGRGNFPDRFSARQFPNYSSELNVNALLLGDSALYLCASSTTGGTNEKLFFGSGTQLSVL.

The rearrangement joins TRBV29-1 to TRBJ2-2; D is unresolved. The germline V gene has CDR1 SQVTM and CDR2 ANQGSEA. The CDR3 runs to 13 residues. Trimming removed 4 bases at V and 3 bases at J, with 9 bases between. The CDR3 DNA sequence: TGCAGCGTTGTGACGACTTACACCGGGGAGCTGTTTTTT. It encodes CSVVTTYTGELFF.

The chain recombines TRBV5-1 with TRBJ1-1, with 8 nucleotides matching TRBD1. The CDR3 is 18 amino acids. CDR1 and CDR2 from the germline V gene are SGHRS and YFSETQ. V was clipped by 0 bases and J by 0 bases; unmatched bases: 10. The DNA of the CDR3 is TGCGCCAGCAGCTTGGCCCAAACCCCGGGACAGGTGAACACTGAAGCTTTCTTT. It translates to CASSLAQTPGQVNTEAFF.

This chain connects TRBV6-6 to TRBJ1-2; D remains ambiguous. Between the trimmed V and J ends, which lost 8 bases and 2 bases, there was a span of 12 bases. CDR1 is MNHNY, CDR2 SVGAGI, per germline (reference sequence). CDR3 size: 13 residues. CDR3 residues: CASAPQSNYGYTF. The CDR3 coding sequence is TGTGCCAGCGCACCCCAGTCGAACTATGGCTACACCTTC.

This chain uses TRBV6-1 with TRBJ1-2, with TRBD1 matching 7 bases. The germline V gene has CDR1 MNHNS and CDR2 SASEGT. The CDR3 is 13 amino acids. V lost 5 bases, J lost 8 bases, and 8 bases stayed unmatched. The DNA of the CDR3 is TGTGCCAGCAGTCCCCAGGGGGTTCGGGGCTACACCTTC. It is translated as CASSPQGVRGYTF.

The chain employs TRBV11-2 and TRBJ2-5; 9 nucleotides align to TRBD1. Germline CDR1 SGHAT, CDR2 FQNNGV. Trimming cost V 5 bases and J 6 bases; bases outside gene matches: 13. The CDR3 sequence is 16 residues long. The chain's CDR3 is CASSLGTGRIGKTQYF. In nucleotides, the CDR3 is TGTGCCAGCAGCCTCGGGACAGGGCGGATTGGAAAGACCCAGTACTTC.

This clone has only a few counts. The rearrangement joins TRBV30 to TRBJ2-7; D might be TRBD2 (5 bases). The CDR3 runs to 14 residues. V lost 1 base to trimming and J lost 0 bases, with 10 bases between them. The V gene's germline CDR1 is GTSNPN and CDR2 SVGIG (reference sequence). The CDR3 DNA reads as TGTGCCTGGAGTGCCCAGAGGGCCTCCTACGAGCAGTACTTC. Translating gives CAWSAQRASYEQYF.

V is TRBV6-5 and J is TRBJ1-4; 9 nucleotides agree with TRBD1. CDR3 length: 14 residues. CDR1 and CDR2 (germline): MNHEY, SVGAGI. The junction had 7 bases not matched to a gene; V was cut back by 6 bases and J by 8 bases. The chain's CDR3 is CASRSDRGSEKLFF. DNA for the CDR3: TGTGCCAGCAGATCGGACAGGGGTAGCGAAAAACTGTTTTTT.

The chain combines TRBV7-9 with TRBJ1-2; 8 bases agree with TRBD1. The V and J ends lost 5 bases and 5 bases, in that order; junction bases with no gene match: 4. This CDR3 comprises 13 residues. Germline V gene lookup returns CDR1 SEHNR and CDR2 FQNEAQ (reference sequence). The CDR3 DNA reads TGTGCCAGCAGCACCGGACAGGGATATGGCTACACCTTC. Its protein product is CASSTGQGYGYTF.

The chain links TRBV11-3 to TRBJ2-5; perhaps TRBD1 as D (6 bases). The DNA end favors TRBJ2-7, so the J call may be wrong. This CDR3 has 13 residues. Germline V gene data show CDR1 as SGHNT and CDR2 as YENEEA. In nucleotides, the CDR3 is TGTGCCAGCAGCTTAGTACAGGGTGACGAGCAGTACTTC. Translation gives CASSLVQGDEQYF.

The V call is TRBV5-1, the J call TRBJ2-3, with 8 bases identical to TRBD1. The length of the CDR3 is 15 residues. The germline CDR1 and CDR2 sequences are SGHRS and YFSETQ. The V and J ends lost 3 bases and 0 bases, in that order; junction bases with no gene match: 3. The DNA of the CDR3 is TGCGCCAGCAGCTATGGGACAGGAAGCACAGATACGCAGTATTTT. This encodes CASSYGTGSTDTQYF.

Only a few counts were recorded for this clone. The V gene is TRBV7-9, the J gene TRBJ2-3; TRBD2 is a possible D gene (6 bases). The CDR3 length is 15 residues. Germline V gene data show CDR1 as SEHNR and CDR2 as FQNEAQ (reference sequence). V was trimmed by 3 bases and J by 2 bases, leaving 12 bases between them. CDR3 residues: CASSFGGDLTDTQYF. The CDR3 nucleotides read TGTGCCAGCAGCTTTGGCGGGGACCTCACAGATACGCAGTATTTT.

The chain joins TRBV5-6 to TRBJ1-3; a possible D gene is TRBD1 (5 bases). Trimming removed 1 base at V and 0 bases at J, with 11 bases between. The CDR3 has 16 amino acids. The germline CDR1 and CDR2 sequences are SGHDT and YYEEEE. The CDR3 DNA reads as TGTGCCAGCAGCTTGTGGGGGGACCGCTCTGGAAACACCATATATTTT. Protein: CASSLWGDRSGNTIYF.

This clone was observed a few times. CDR3 residues: CAWSDVGLAGNIQYF. DNA of the CDR3: TGTGCCTGGAGTGACGTGGGATTAGCGGGGAACATTCAGTACTTC. This chain uses TRBV30 with TRBJ2-4; 8 nucleotides agree with TRBD2. Germline V lookup: CDR1 GTSNPN, CDR2 SVGIG (reference sequence). The CDR3 runs 15 residues. V was clipped by 1 base and J by 7 bases; unmatched bases: 9.

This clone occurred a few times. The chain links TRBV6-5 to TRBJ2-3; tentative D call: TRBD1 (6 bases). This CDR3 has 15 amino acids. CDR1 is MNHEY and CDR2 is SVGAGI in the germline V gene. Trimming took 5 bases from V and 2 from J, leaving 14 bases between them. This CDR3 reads CASSNRDLNTDTQYF. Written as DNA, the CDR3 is TGTGCCAGCAGTAACAGGGATCTTAACACAGATACGCAGTATTTT.

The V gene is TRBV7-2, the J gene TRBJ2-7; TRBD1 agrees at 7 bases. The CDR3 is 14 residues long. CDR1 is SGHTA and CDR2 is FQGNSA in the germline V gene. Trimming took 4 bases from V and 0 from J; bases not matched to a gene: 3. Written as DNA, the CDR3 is TGTGCCAGCAGCTCCAGGACAGGCTCCTACGAGCAGTACTTC. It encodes CASSSRTGSYEQYF.

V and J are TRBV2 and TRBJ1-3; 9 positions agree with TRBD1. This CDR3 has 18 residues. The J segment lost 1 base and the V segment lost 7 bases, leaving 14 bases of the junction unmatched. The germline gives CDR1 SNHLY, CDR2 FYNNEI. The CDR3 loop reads CASNPGYRDRGSGNTIYF. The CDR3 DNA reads TGTGCCAGCAACCCGGGGTATAGAGACAGGGGGTCTGGAAACACCATATATTTT.

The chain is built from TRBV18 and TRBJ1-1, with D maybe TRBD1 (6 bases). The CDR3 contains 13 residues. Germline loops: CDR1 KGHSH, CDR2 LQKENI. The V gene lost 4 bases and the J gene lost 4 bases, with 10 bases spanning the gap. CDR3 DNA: TGTGCCAGCTCACTACGAGGGGGCACTGAAGCTTTCTTT. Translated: CASSLRGGTEAFF. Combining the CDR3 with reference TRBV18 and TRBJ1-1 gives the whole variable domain NAGVMQNPRHLVRRRGQEARLRCSPMKGHSHVYWYRQLPEEGLKFMVYLQKENIIDESGMPKERFSAEFPKEGPSILRIQQVVRGDSAAYFCASSLRGGTEAFFGQGTRLTVV.

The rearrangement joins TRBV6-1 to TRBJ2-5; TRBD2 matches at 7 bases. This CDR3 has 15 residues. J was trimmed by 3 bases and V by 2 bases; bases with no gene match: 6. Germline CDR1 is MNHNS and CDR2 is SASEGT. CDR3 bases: TGTGCCAGCAGTGAAATAGGGACTATTAAAGAGACCCAGTACTTC. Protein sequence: CASSEIGTIKETQYF.

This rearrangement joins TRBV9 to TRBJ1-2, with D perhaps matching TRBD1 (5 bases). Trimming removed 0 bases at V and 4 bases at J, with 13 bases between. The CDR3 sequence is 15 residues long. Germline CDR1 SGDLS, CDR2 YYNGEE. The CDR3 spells CASSVVGVPGYGYTF. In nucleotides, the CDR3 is TGTGCCAGCAGCGTAGTAGGGGTCCCGGGCTATGGCTACACCTTC.

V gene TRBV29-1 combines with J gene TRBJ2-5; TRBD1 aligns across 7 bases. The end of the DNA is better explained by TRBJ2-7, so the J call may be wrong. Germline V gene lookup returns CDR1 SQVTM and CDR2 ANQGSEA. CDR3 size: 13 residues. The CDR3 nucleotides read TGCAGCGTTCACGAGGGGGCAGGGGGCGAGCAGTACTTC. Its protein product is CSVHEGAGGEQYF.

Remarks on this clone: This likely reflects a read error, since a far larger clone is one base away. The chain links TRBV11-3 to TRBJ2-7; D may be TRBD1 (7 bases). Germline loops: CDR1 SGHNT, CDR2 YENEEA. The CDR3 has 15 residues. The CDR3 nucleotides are TGTGCCAACAGCTTACGTGGCAGGGGGGCTCCCGAGCAGTACTTC. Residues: CANSLRGRGAPEQYF.

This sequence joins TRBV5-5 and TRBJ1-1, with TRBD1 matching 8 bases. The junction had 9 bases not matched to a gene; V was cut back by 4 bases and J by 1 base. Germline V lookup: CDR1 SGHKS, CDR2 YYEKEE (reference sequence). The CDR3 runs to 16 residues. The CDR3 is CASSPVPTGANTEAFF. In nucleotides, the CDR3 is TGTGCCAGCAGCCCGGTACCGACAGGGGCGAACACTGAAGCTTTCTTT.

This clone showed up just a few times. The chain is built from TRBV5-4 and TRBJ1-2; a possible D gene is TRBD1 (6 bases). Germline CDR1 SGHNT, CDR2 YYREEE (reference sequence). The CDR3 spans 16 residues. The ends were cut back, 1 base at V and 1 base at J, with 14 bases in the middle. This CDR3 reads CASSLRRQVINYGYTF. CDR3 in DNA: TGTGCCAGCAGCTTGAGAAGACAGGTTATTAACTATGGCTACACCTTC. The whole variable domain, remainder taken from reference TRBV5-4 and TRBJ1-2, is ETGVTQSPTHLIKTRGQQVTLRCSSQSGHNTVSWYQQALGQGPQFIFQYYREEENGRGNFPPRFSGLQFPNYSSELNVNALELDDSALYLCASSLRRQVINYGYTFGSGTRLTVV.

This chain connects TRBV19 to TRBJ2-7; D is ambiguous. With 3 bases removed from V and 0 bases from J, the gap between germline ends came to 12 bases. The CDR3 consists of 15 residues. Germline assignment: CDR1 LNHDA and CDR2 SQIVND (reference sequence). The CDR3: CASSMSRQSSYEQYF. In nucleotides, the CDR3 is TGTGCCAGTAGTATGTCCAGGCAAAGCTCCTACGAGCAGTACTTC.

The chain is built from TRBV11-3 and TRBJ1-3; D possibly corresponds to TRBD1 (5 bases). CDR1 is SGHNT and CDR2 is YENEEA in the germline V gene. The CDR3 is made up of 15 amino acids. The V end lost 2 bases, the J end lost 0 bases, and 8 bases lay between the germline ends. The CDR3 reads CASSLSGDSGNTIYF. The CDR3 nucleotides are TGTGCCAGCAGCTTATCGGGGGACTCTGGAAACACCATATATTTT.

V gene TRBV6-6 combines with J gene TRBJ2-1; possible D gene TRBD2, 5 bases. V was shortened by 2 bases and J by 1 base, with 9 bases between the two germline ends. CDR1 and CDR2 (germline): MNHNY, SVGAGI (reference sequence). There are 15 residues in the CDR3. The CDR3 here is CASSYEGTSYNEQFF. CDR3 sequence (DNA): TGTGCCAGCAGTTACGAGGGTACATCCTACAATGAGCAGTTCTTC.